The rows below give T cell receptor beta chains drawn from one sample of a study of multiple sclerosis patients with progressive multifocal leukoencephalopathy. Profiling relied on immunoSEQ multiplex PCR, and the TCRdb table lists in-frame clones only, not all of them. The sample lists under 40,000 clones, about 88% occurring once. The sample was PBMCs. All receptors come from a human donor with multiple sclerosis. The CDR3 runs from the conserved cysteine through the conserved F or W. The order of the fields is J gene, D gene, clone size, V gene, CDR3 protein, CDR3 DNA. The D gene is left open where the match is weak. Not all rows give a size; the values are once, few, many and, for expanded clones, a class.

TRBJ2-7 | TRBD2 | NA | TRBV6-1 | CASSTRTSGSYEQYF | TGTGCCAGCAGTACCCGAACTAGCGGGAGCTACGAGCAGTACTTC
TRBJ2-7 | NA | once | TRBV19 | CASSRDPSSYEQYF | TGTGCCAGTAGCCGGGATCCAAGCTCCTACGAGCAGTACTTC
TRBJ1-1 | NA | NA | TRBV18 | CASSPQTVNTEAFF | TGTGCCAGCTCACCTCAGACAGTGAACACTGAAGCTTTCTTT
TRBJ2-1 | NA | NA | TRBV7-2 | CASSGTSGLGYNEQFF | TGTGCCAGCAGCGGGACGAGCGGGTTAGGCTACAATGAGCAGTTCTTC
TRBJ2-1 | NA | NA | TRBV7-9 | CASSPLGVQAEQFF | TGTGCCAGCAGCCCCCTCGGGGTCCAAGCTGAGCAGTTCTTC
TRBJ1-1 | NA | NA | TRBV5-1 | CASSLGGQLDEAFF | TGCGCCAGCAGCTTGGGAGGACAGCTGGATGAAGCTTTCTTT
TRBJ2-7 | TRBD2 | NA | TRBV13 | CASSPYRRAGTGYEQYF | TGTGCCAGCAGCCCTTACCGAAGAGCGGGAACTGGCTACGAGCAGTACTTC
TRBJ2-7 | NA | NA | TRBV28 | CASSLLVDLVGQYF | TGTGCCAGCAGTTTATTGGTGGATTTGGTCGGGCAGTACTTC
TRBJ1-3 | TRBD1 | NA | TRBV30 | CAWSVSTGTGGNTIYF | TGTGCCTGGAGTGTTAGCACCGGGACAGGAGGAAACACCATATATTTT
TRBJ2-7 | TRBD1 | NA | TRBV18 | CASSPVVRDRGAYEQYF | TGTGCCAGCTCACCTGTCGTTCGGGACAGGGGCGCGTACGAGCAGTACTTC
TRBJ2-7 | TRBD2 | few | TRBV28 | CASRGPGLEENEQYF | TGTGCCAGCAGAGGTCCGGGACTAGAGGAAAACGAGCAGTACTTC
TRBJ1-3 | NA | NA | TRBV28 | CASSPQQGGGGNTIYF | TGTGCCAGCAGTCCCCAACAGGGTGGAGGTGGAAACACCATATATTTT
TRBJ1-2 | NA | NA | TRBV28 | CASSFLSRGYTF | TGTGCCAGCAGTTTTTTGTCTCGCGGCTACACCTTC
TRBJ1-3 | TRBD1 | few | TRBV14 | CASSRQGGEGNTIYF | TGTGCCAGCAGCCGCCAAGGGGGCGAAGGAAACACCATATATTTT
TRBJ2-7 | NA | NA | TRBV7-2 | CASSLGAKSAYEQYF | TGTGCCAGCAGCTTAGGGGCGAAATCGGCCTACGAGCAGTACTTC
TRBJ2-5 | NA | NA | TRBV30 | CAWGGMGGRVFNPQETQYF | TGTGCCTGGGGGGGGATGGGCGGCCGCGTGTTTAACCCCCAAGAGACCCAGTACTTC
TRBJ2-7 | NA | NA | TRBV19 | CASSAAGTTYEQYF | TGTGCCAGTAGTGCCGCCGGGACAACCTACGAGCAGTACTTC
TRBJ2-5 | NA | NA | TRBV4-1 | CASSIQFQPSAQYF | TGCGCCAGCAGCATACAATTTCAGCCTTCCGCCCAGTACTTC
TRBJ2-7 | TRBD2 | NA | TRBV7-2 | CASSLQGLVYEQYF | TGTGCCAGCAGCTTACAGGGACTAGTCTACGAGCAGTACTTC
TRBJ2-7 | NA | NA | TRBV5-8 | CASSLSGGSYEQYF | TGTGCCAGCAGCTTGAGTGGGGGTTCCTACGAGCAGTACTTC
TRBJ1-2 | NA | NA | TRBV7-8 | CASSFIVRGVNGYTF | TGTGCCAGCAGCTTCATCGTACGAGGGGTGAATGGCTACACCTTC
TRBJ2-1 | NA | NA | TRBV7-9 | CASSYVGYYNEQFF | TGTGCCAGCAGCTACGTGGGTTACTACAATGAGCAGTTCTTC